The present T cell receptor beta chain was sequenced within a study of human T cells and chemical hapten exposure. On the study more broadly: The sensitizer, 2% DPC, was used on approximately 2 cm by approximately 2 cm of upper inner arm skin. During the roughly 24-week study period, patients had diphenylcyclopropenone applied to the scalp every week.

Findings of the study overall: TCRs above 1 in 1000 frequency stayed constant with DPC sensitization.

J gave up 8 bases and V 0 bases, and 9 bases lay outside the gene matches. This CDR3 comprises 18 residues. The time point is: patch test 3, about 24 weeks after DPC sensitization. Treatment described: therapeutic diphenylcyclopropenone sensitization with weekly scalp DPC. In the source study's methods: The number of TCRs in each sample had a median of around 96,000 and spanned about 23,224 to 700,000. TCRdb reanalysed the RACE reads using MiXCR and keeps one entry per CDR3 protein. The V and J calls and clone size come from TCRdb's table, not from the authors' own analysis. The sample yields 97,000 or so distinct CDR3 sequences, roughly 27% seen once. This clonotype was observed a few times. Its antigen is unknown.

The chain joins TRBV12-3 or TRBV12-4 to TRBJ2-1; 14 bases align to TRBD2. Source: whole blood, taken in connection with sensitization to the hapten diphenylcyclopropenone (DPC). The TCR sequence derives from a man aged 35-49 years with alopecia areata. Some clones in this sample may be carry-over from other donors' samples. For the CDR3, the DNA is TGTGCCAGCAGTTTAGCCAGGACTAGCGGGAGGCTAGGGGATGAGCAGTTCTTC. It encodes CASSLARTSGRLGDEQFF.